The rows below give T cell receptor beta chains drawn from one sample of a study of blood T cell repertoires in COVID-19. Data came from immunoSEQ multiplex PCR; TCRdb stores just in-frame clones and leaves some out. The sample consists of 150,000 to 200,000 clones, about 90% of them appearing once. Sequencing was performed on PBMCs or T cells enriched from blood (not recorded which). The receptors here all came from a human donor with acute COVID-19. The donor label of this sample is uncertain. The CDR3 runs from the conserved cysteine through the conserved F or W. Fields, in order: clone size, V gene, D gene, CDR3 length, J gene, CDR3 DNA, CDR3 protein. The D gene is left open where the match is weak. Clone size is given for some rows only: seen once, a few or many times, or a class if the clone is expanded.

clone_size: .; v_call: TRBV5-1; d_call: TRBD2; cdr3_length: 15; j_call: TRBJ2-3; cdr3_nt: TGCGCCAGCACTTTGGCGGGGGACCGCACAGATACGCAGTATTTT; cdr3_aa: CASTLAGDRTDTQYF
clone_size: .; v_call: TRBV29-1; d_call: .; cdr3_length: 12; j_call: TRBJ1-1; cdr3_nt: TGCAGCGTTAGACAGCCGAACACTGAAGCTTTCTTT; cdr3_aa: CSVRQPNTEAFF
clone_size: .; v_call: TRBV11-2; d_call: .; cdr3_length: 14; j_call: TRBJ2-1; cdr3_nt: TGTGCCAGCAGCTTTTCGCGGGGCTCATATGAGCAGTTCTTC; cdr3_aa: CASSFSRGSYEQFF
clone_size: .; v_call: TRBV7-9; d_call: TRBD2; cdr3_length: 16; j_call: TRBJ2-1; cdr3_nt: TGTGCCAGCAGCACAAACGGGGGGGCAGGATACAATGAGCAGTTCTTC; cdr3_aa: CASSTNGGAGYNEQFF
clone_size: few; v_call: TRBV11-2; d_call: TRBD1; cdr3_length: 16; j_call: TRBJ2-2; cdr3_nt: TGTGCCAGCAGCCGCGGGTCAGGGGGCATCACCGGGGAGCTGTTTTTT; cdr3_aa: CASSRGSGGITGELFF
clone_size: .; v_call: TRBV7-2; d_call: .; cdr3_length: 12; j_call: TRBJ1-1; cdr3_nt: TGTGCCGGTTGTGGGGGGGCGGGTGAAGCTTTCTTT; cdr3_aa: CAGCGGAGEAFF
clone_size: .; v_call: TRBV24-1; d_call: TRBD1; cdr3_length: 13; j_call: TRBJ1-2; cdr3_nt: TGTGCCACCAGTGAGGACAGGAACTATGGCTACACCTTC; cdr3_aa: CATSEDRNYGYTF
clone_size: .; v_call: TRBV10-3; d_call: .; cdr3_length: 16; j_call: TRBJ2-3; cdr3_nt: TGTGCCATCAAATCCCGGGACTCCGGACTCACAGATACGCAGTATTTT; cdr3_aa: CAIKSRDSGLTDTQYF
clone_size: .; v_call: TRBV7-3; d_call: TRBD1; cdr3_length: 14; j_call: TRBJ1-2; cdr3_nt: TGTGCCAGCAGCCAGGGACAGGGAGACTATGGCTACACCTTC; cdr3_aa: CASSQGQGDYGYTF
clone_size: .; v_call: TRBV15; d_call: .; cdr3_length: 16; j_call: TRBJ1-6; cdr3_nt: TGTGCCACCTCTAACCCCCCAGGCCGGGGTAATTCACCCCTCCACTTT; cdr3_aa: CATSNPPGRGNSPLHF
clone_size: .; v_call: TRBV4-2; d_call: .; cdr3_length: 14; j_call: TRBJ2-3; cdr3_nt: TGTGCCAGCAGCCAAACCGCCACCGGAGATACGCAGTATTTT; cdr3_aa: CASSQTATGDTQYF
clone_size: .; v_call: TRBV27; d_call: .; cdr3_length: 14; j_call: TRBJ1-2; cdr3_nt: TGTGCCAGCAGTTTATCGACAAAGCAGGGTGGCTACACCTTC; cdr3_aa: CASSLSTKQGGYTF
clone_size: .; v_call: TRBV18; d_call: .; cdr3_length: 12; j_call: TRBJ1-1; cdr3_nt: TGTGCCAGCTCATACAGGACGAGTGAAGCTTTCTTT; cdr3_aa: CASSYRTSEAFF
clone_size: .; v_call: TRBV30; d_call: .; cdr3_length: 15; j_call: TRBJ2-7; cdr3_nt: TGTGCCTGGAGTGTAGGACCCCTAGCGTCTCTCGAGCAGTACTTC; cdr3_aa: CAWSVGPLASLEQYF
clone_size: .; v_call: TRBV7-8; d_call: .; cdr3_length: 15; j_call: TRBJ1-3; cdr3_nt: TGTGCCAGCAGCCCGGGAGGGGTCTCTGGAAACACCATATATTTT; cdr3_aa: CASSPGGVSGNTIYF
clone_size: .; v_call: TRBV6-5; d_call: .; cdr3_length: 12; j_call: TRBJ1-2; cdr3_nt: TGTGCCAGCAGATCAAGCCTCGATGGCTACACCTTC; cdr3_aa: CASRSSLDGYTF
clone_size: .; v_call: TRBV5-4; d_call: .; cdr3_length: 16; j_call: TRBJ2-2; cdr3_nt: TGTGCCAGCAGCCCTGAAGGGACTCGGGACACCGGGGAGCTGTTTTTT; cdr3_aa: CASSPEGTRDTGELFF
clone_size: .; v_call: TRBV19; d_call: TRBD1; cdr3_length: 14; j_call: TRBJ2-7; cdr3_nt: TGTGCCAGTAGTATGGCAGGGGGTGTTTACGAGCAGTACTTC; cdr3_aa: CASSMAGGVYEQYF
clone_size: .; v_call: TRBV4-3; d_call: .; cdr3_length: 16; j_call: TRBJ2-3; cdr3_nt: TGCGCCAGCAGCCAAGATTTTCACGGGATCACAGATACGCAGTATTTT; cdr3_aa: CASSQDFHGITDTQYF
clone_size: .; v_call: TRBV10-3; d_call: .; cdr3_length: 13; j_call: TRBJ1-4; cdr3_nt: TGTGCCGTCCGAGGGACAACTAATGAAAAACTGTTTTTT; cdr3_aa: CAVRGTTNEKLFF
clone_size: .; v_call: TRBV9; d_call: .; cdr3_length: 14; j_call: TRBJ1-6; cdr3_nt: TGTGCCAGCAGCGTAGTAGGGGGAGATTCACCCCTCCACTTT; cdr3_aa: CASSVVGGDSPLHF
clone_size: .; v_call: TRBV19; d_call: TRBD1; cdr3_length: 15; j_call: TRBJ2-5; cdr3_nt: TGTGCCAGTAGTATCGGACAGGGCAACCAAGAGACCCAGTACTTC; cdr3_aa: CASSIGQGNQETQYF
clone_size: .; v_call: TRBV7-2; d_call: .; cdr3_length: 15; j_call: TRBJ1-1; cdr3_nt: TGTGCCAGCAGCTTACATACCGAGGGGAGGACTGAAGCTTTCTTT; cdr3_aa: CASSLHTEGRTEAFF
clone_size: once; v_call: TRBV7-3; d_call: .; cdr3_length: 16; j_call: TRBJ2-1; cdr3_nt: TGTGCCAGCAGCTTAATTCTCAGCGGCTCCTACAATGAGCAGTTCTTC; cdr3_aa: CASSLILSGSYNEQFF
clone_size: .; v_call: TRBV11-1; d_call: TRBD1; cdr3_length: 15; j_call: TRBJ1-1; cdr3_nt: TGTGCCAGCAGCCCGACCCGGGACAGGGTCACTGAAGCTTTCTTT; cdr3_aa: CASSPTRDRVTEAFF
clone_size: .; v_call: TRBV3-1/TRBV3-2; d_call: .; cdr3_length: 13; j_call: TRBJ1-1; cdr3_nt: TGTGCCAGCAGCCAACACGCGGGCACTGAAGCTTTCTTT; cdr3_aa: CASSQHAGTEAFF
clone_size: .; v_call: TRBV6-2/TRBV6-3; d_call: .; cdr3_length: 16; j_call: TRBJ1-4; cdr3_nt: TGTGCCAGCAGTTACCTATTCCGGGTCTCGAATGAAAAACTGTTTTTT; cdr3_aa: CASSYLFRVSNEKLFF
clone_size: .; v_call: TRBV5-4; d_call: .; cdr3_length: 14; j_call: TRBJ2-2; cdr3_nt: TGTGCCAGCAGCTCGGACATAAAGGCCGGGGAGCTGTTTTTT; cdr3_aa: CASSSDIKAGELFF
clone_size: .; v_call: TRBV3-1/TRBV3-2; d_call: .; cdr3_length: 19; j_call: TRBJ2-5; cdr3_nt: TGTGCCAGCAGCCAAGACTTGATAAACAGGGACAACCCAGAAGAGACCCAGTACTTC; cdr3_aa: CASSQDLINRDNPEETQYF
clone_size: .; v_call: TRBV29-1; d_call: .; cdr3_length: 13; j_call: TRBJ2-2; cdr3_nt: TGCAGCGTTGTGGGCTTCAACACCGGGGAGCTGTTTTTT; cdr3_aa: CSVVGFNTGELFF
clone_size: .; v_call: TRBV2; d_call: TRBD2; cdr3_length: 16; j_call: TRBJ2-5; cdr3_nt: TGTGCCAGCAGTGAAATGGGGCTAGCGGGCGGAGAGACCCAGTACTTC; cdr3_aa: CASSEMGLAGGETQYF
clone_size: once; v_call: TRBV2; d_call: .; cdr3_length: 16; j_call: TRBJ1-1; cdr3_nt: TGTGCCAGCAGTCCTGACTGGGGGGGCATGAACACTGAAGCTTTCTTT; cdr3_aa: CASSPDWGGMNTEAFF
clone_size: .; v_call: TRBV15; d_call: .; cdr3_length: 16; j_call: TRBJ2-7; cdr3_nt: TGTGCCACCAGCACCCGGAGCGCGGAGCACCTGTACGAGCAGTACTTC; cdr3_aa: CATSTRSAEHLYEQYF
clone_size: .; v_call: TRBV4-1; d_call: TRBD1; cdr3_length: 17; j_call: TRBJ2-1; cdr3_nt: TGCGCCAGCAGCCAAGGCCGGACAGGGGACTCCTACAATGAGCAGTTCTTC; cdr3_aa: CASSQGRTGDSYNEQFF
clone_size: .; v_call: TRBV19; d_call: .; cdr3_length: 16; j_call: TRBJ2-3; cdr3_nt: TGTGCCAGTAGCTTTTCTAGCCCCGCTTCCACAGATACGCAGTATTTT; cdr3_aa: CASSFSSPASTDTQYF
clone_size: .; v_call: TRBV6-2/TRBV6-3; d_call: TRBD1; cdr3_length: 16; j_call: TRBJ1-1; cdr3_nt: TGTGCCAGCAGTTACTTTTTACAGGGGAAGGACACTGAAGCTTTCTTT; cdr3_aa: CASSYFLQGKDTEAFF
clone_size: once; v_call: TRBV18; d_call: .; cdr3_length: 13; j_call: TRBJ2-7; cdr3_nt: TGTGCCAGCTCCCCGGGACAAGAATACGAGCAGTACTTC; cdr3_aa: CASSPGQEYEQYF
clone_size: .; v_call: TRBV4-1; d_call: .; cdr3_length: 14; j_call: TRBJ1-1; cdr3_nt: TGCGCCAGCAGCGTCCACAGGGCAAGCACTGAAGCTTTCTTT; cdr3_aa: CASSVHRASTEAFF
clone_size: .; v_call: TRBV5-1; d_call: .; cdr3_length: 15; j_call: TRBJ2-7; cdr3_nt: TGCGCCAGCAGCTTGGTGGGGGACATCTCCTACGAGCAGTACTTC; cdr3_aa: CASSLVGDISYEQYF
clone_size: .; v_call: TRBV18; d_call: TRBD2; cdr3_length: 17; j_call: TRBJ2-3; cdr3_nt: TGTGCCAGCTCACCACCGATCGGGGGGGGGTCCACAGATACGCAGTATTTT; cdr3_aa: CASSPPIGGGSTDTQYF
clone_size: .; v_call: TRBV18; d_call: .; cdr3_length: 15; j_call: TRBJ1-5; cdr3_nt: TGTGCCAGCTCACCACAGGGGGATAGCAATCAGCCCCAGCATTTT; cdr3_aa: CASSPQGDSNQPQHF
clone_size: .; v_call: TRBV14; d_call: .; cdr3_length: 13; j_call: TRBJ2-3; cdr3_nt: TGTGCCAGCAGCCAAGATAGGCAGGGGACGCAGTATTTT; cdr3_aa: CASSQDRQGTQYF
clone_size: .; v_call: TRBV7-9; d_call: .; cdr3_length: 14; j_call: TRBJ2-5; cdr3_nt: TGTGCCAGCAGCTCAAGACATCGCCAAGAGACCCAGTACTTC; cdr3_aa: CASSSRHRQETQYF